The entry that follows covers one T cell receptor (beta chain) sequence. What it recognizes is unknown. Clones were sequenced by immunoSEQ multiplex PCR, and TCRdb holds only the in-frame ones, with some missing. The table records over 100,000 clones, around 92% of them present only once. The entry originates in a study of T cell repertoires and HLA-DP antigens. The germline CDR1 and CDR2 sequences are SGHNT and YYREEE (reference sequence). There are 15 residues in the CDR3. V shed 3 bases and J shed 7 bases, with 17 bases lying between them. The sequence was collected from a woman aged 18-29 years in good health and CMV-seronegative. This chain connects TRBV5-4 to TRBJ2-1; a weak D match, TRBD2 (7 bases). The material sequenced was CD4+ T cells from PBMCs. The CDR3 protein is CASSYERGQGNEQFF. The CDR3 DNA reads as TGTGCCAGCAGCTATGAGCGGGGCCAGGGGAATGAGCAGTTCTTC.